This T cell receptor (beta chain) was identified during a study of T-cell memory formation after mild COVID-19. The length of the CDR3 is 14 residues. The V end was cut by 2 bases, the J end by 0 bases, with 8 bases between. CDR1 and CDR2 from the germline V gene are KGHSH and LQKENI. Study-level findings and limits: Clones that got smaller from day 15 to 85 had even CD4/CD8, while clones growing later tipped toward CD4+. Pre-infection memory held some responding clones, suggesting pre-existing cross-reactive T cells responded. Contracting CD4+ clones lay largely in CM and EM, with CD8+ ones residing in EMRA.

There are a few counts of this clonotype. Its antigen is unidentified. The TCR alpha and TCR beta cDNA libraries, bearing sample barcodes and UMIs, were generated by 5'RACE using constant-segment primers. TCRdb analysed the 5' RACE reads with MiXCR anew, one entry per CDR3 protein. The profile covers roughly 340,000 distinct CDR3 sequences, with 20% appearing a single time and around 20% taken by the ten largest. The chain carries TRBV18 and TRBJ2-7, with D possibly matching TRBD1 (5 bases). The TCR was taken from a man between 18 and 29 years old who had mild COVID-19 (a few samples of this study predate the infection). Cell type and time point are not known. The source material was PBMCs or a T cell subset sorted from them (not recorded which). The CDR3 reads CASSPAGASYEQYF. CDR3 bases: TGTGCCAGCTCACCAGCTGGGGCCTCCTACGAGCAGTACTTC.